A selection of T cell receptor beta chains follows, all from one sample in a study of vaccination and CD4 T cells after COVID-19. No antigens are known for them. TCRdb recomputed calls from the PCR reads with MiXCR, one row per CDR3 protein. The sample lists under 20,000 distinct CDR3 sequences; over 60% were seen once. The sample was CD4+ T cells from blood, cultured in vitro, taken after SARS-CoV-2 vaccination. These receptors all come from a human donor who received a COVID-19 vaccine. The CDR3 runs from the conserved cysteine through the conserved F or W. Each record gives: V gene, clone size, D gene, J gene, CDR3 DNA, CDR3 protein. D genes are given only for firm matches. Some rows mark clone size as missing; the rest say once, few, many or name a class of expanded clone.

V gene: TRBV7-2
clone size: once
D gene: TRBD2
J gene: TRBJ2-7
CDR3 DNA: TGTGCCAGCAGCACGAGCGGGGGGGTCTCCTACGAGCAGTACTTC
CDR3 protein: CASSTSGGVSYEQYF

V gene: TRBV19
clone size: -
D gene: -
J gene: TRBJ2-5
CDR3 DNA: TGTGCCACTCACTCGGGCAGGGTCGACAAGACCCAGTACTTC
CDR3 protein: CATHSGRVDKTQYF

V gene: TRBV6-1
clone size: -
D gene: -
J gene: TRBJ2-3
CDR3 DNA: TGTGCCAGCAGTGATGTGAACGGACGCACAGATACGCAGTATTTT
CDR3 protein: CASSDVNGRTDTQYF

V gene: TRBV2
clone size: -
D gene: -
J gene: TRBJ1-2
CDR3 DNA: TGTGCCAGCAGCCTCAACAGGGTTGGCTACACCTTC
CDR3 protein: CASSLNRVGYTF

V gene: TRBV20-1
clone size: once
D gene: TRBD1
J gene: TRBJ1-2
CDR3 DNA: TGCAGTGCTCAACAGGGGAACTATGGCTACACCTTC
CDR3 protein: CSAQQGNYGYTF

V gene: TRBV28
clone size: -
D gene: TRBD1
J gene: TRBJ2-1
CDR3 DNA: TGTGCCAGCAGTCGAACAGGGGAACTACACAATGAGCAGTTCTTC
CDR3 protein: CASSRTGELHNEQFF

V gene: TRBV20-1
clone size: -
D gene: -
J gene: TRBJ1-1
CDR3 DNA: TGCAGTGCTAGTAGGGGGGTTTCAGGGTTAATGAACACTGAAGCTTTCTTT
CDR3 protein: CSASRGVSGLMNTEAFF

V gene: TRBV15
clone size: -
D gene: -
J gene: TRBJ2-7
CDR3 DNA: TGTGCCACCAGCAGAGAAGGCGGTCCCTACGAGCAGTACTTC
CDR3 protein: CATSREGGPYEQYF

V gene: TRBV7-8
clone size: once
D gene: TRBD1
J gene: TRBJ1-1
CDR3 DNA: TGTGCCAGCAGCACTTACAGGGGGAACACTGAAGCTTTCTTT
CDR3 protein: CASSTYRGNTEAFF

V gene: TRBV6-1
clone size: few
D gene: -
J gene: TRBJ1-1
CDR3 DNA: TGTGCCAGCAGTGTCAGACGTGAAGCTTTCTTT
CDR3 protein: CASSVRREAFF

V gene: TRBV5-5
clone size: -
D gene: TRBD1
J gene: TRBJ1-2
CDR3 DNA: TGTGCCAGCAGCTTGGCGCCTCGGGACAGGGTCTCCGGCTACACCTTC
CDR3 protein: CASSLAPRDRVSGYTF

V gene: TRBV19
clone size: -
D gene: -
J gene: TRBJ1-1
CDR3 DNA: TGTGCCAGTAGTTACCGTATGGAGAACACTGAAGCTTTCTTT
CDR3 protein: CASSYRMENTEAFF

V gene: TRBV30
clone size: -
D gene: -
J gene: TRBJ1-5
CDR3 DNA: TGTGCCTGGACCAGGGGTACGAATCAGCCCCAGCATTTT
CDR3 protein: CAWTRGTNQPQHF

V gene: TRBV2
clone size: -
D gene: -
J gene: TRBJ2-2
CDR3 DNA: TGTGCCAGCAGCCCCAGGGAGAGGAACACCGGGGAGCTGTTTTTT
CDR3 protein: CASSPRERNTGELFF

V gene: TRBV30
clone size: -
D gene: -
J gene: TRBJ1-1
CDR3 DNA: TGTGCCTGGAATCCACCTGGTAACACTGAAGCTTTCTTT
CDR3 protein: CAWNPPGNTEAFF

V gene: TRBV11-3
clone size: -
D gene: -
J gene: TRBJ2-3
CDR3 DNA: TGTGCCAGCAGCCGCGCCGATACGCAGTATTTT
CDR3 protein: CASSRADTQYF

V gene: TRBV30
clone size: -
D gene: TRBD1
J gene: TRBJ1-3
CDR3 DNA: TGTGCCTGGGACAGGGCGTCTGGAAACACCATATATTTT
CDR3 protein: CAWDRASGNTIYF

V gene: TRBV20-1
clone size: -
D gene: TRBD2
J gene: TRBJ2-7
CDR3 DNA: TGCAGTGCTCTCGTGGTAGCGGGGGGGAGCTCCTACGAGCAGTACTTC
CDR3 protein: CSALVVAGGSSYEQYF

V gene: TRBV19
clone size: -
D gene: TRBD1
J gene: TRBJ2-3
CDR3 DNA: TGTGCCAGTAGTCTCCGGGACAGGGACACAGATACGCAGTATTTT
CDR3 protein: CASSLRDRDTDTQYF

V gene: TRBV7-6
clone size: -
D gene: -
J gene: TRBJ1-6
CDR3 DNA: TGTGCCAGCAGCTTAGGTCCAGGAGGGAATTCACCCCTCCACTTT
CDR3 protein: CASSLGPGGNSPLHF

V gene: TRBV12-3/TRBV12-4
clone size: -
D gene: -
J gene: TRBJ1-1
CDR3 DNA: TGTGCCAGCAGGGCTGGTACGAACACTGAAGCTTTCTTT
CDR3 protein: CASRAGTNTEAFF

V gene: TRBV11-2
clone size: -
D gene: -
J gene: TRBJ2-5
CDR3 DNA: TGTGCCAGCAGCTTGATCCGTCCCCCCCAAGAGACCCAGTACTTC
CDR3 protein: CASSLIRPPQETQYF

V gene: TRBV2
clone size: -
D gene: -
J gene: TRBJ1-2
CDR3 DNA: TGTGCCAGCAGTGACGTCGGCAACTATGGCTACACCTTC
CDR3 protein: CASSDVGNYGYTF

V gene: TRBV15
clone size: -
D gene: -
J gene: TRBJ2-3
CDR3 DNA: TGTGCCACCAGCAGAGAGGGCTCCACAGATACGCAGTATTTT
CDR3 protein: CATSREGSTDTQYF

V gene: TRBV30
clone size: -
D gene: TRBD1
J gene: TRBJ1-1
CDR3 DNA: TGTGCCTGGAGTGACAGGGGGGACACTGAAGCTTTCTTT
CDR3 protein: CAWSDRGDTEAFF